This T cell receptor beta chain was sequenced in a study of blood T cell repertoires in COVID-19. Study-wide background: The United States, Italy and Spain provided the acute and convalescent COVID-19 samples. The cDNA or gDNA used as material had been derived from T cells, B-cell-depleted T cells, or PBMCs.

In the study's own analysis: Quantification of nucleated cells was approximated via reference gene primer amplification. Sequencing was performed with immunoSEQ multiplex PCR; in TCRdb, only in-frame clones are kept and a portion is missing. From that table come the V and J calls and clone size; the DNA was used to work out D and trimming. Of roughly 130,000 clones in the sample, over 75% were seen once. This clonotype was sampled from a man aged 55 to 70 with active or convalescent COVID-19. Sequenced input: peripheral blood.

Here the CDR3 reads CASSPGGQGENEQFF. The CDR3 nucleotides read TGTGCCAGCAGCCCGGGGGGGCAAGGGGAGAATGAGCAGTTCTTC. The rearrangement joins TRBV28 to TRBJ2-1; 8 bases are a match to TRBD2. Looked up from germline, CDR1 is MDHEN and CDR2 is SYDVKM. The CDR3 is 15 residues long. Unmatched junction bases numbered 11, after V lost 6 bases and J lost 7 bases.